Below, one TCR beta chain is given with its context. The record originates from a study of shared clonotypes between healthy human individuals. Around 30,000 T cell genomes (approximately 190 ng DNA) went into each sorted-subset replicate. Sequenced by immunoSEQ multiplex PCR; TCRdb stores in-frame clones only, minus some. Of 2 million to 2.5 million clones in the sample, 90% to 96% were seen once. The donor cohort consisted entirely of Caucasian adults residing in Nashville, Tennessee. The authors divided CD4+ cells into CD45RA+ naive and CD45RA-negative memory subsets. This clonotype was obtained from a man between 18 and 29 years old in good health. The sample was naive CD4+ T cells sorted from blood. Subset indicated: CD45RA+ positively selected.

As DNA, the CDR3 is TGTGCCATCAGAGAGGACAGGGCTGGGAATGAGCAGTTCTTC. Residues: CAIREDRAGNEQFF. This chain uses TRBV10-3 with TRBJ2-1, with 8 bases aligning to TRBD1. The germline V gene has CDR1 ENHRY and CDR2 SYGVKD. V shed 6 bases and J 7 bases; nucleotides not matched to a gene: 8. CDR3 size: 14 residues.